One and the same sample provided the 17 T cell receptor beta chains below, sequenced in a study of chemoradiotherapy in HPV16-positive cancers. Using immunoSEQ multiplex PCR, the repertoire was profiled, and TCRdb retains in-frame clones only, with some absent. The sample includes about 12,000 clones, around 73% seen only once; the top ten take 0.9% to 0.95%. The specimen was obtained from a patient who underwent chemoradiotherapy. Receptors were obtained from a human donor with HPV-associated anogenital cancer.

The chain links TRBV7-6 to TRBJ2-1, with 9 bases aligning to TRBD2. The CDR3 extends over 17 amino acids. Trimming took 5 bases from V and 2 from J; bases not matched to a gene: 10. Germline V gene sequence: CDR1 SGHVS, CDR2 FNYEAQ. The CDR3: CASSLSLAGNPYNEQFF. The CDR3 nucleotides are TGTGCCAGCAGCCTTTCACTAGCGGGTAACCCCTACAATGAGCAGTTCTTC.

The chain joins TRBV9 to TRBJ2-6; 7 bases match TRBD1. The V gene's germline CDR1 is SGDLS and CDR2 YYNGEE. There are 18 residues in the CDR3. The V and J ends lost 4 bases and 0 bases, in that order; junction bases with no gene match: 10. CDR3 sequence (DNA): TGTGCCAGCAGCCCCACCGGACAGGTGAACTCTGGGGCCAACGTCCTGACTTTC. This gives the protein CASSPTGQVNSGANVLTF.

This clone was seen only a few times. The V and J genes are TRBV7-9 and TRBJ2-3; TRBD1 might be the D (6 bases). CDR3 length: 14 residues. With 4 bases removed from V and 7 bases from J, the gap between germline ends came to 15 bases. Looked up from germline, CDR1 is SEHNR and CDR2 is FQNEAQ (reference sequence). In DNA, the CDR3 is TGTGCCAGCAGCTCCTCGGGACAAGCCTATACGCAGTATTTT. It codes for CASSSSGQAYTQYF.

The sample holds a few counts of this clone. V gene TRBV16 combines with J gene TRBJ1-4; 10 bases map to TRBD1. Germline V gene data show CDR1 as KGHSY and CDR2 as FQNENV. This CDR3 has 14 amino acids. J was trimmed by 8 bases and V by 4 bases; bases with no gene match: 4. CDR3 sequence: CASSPGTGDEKLFF. The CDR3 DNA is TGTGCCAGCAGCCCTGGGACAGGGGACGAAAAACTGTTTTTT.

The rearrangement links TRBV2 to TRBJ1-3; possible D gene TRBD1, 5 bases. The CDR3 is made up of 15 amino acids. Germline V CDR1 and CDR2: SNHLY, FYNNEI. The V gene lost 2 bases and the J gene lost 0 bases, with 8 bases spanning the gap. In nucleotides, the CDR3 is TGTGCCAGCAGTGAACTCGGGGGCTCTGGAAACACCATATATTTT. This codes for CASSELGGSGNTIYF.

V gene TRBV5-1 combines with J gene TRBJ2-3; TRBD2 agrees at 12 bases. V lost 4 bases to trimming and J lost 3 bases; unmatched junction nucleotides: 0. This CDR3 contains 14 residues. Germline loops: CDR1 SGHRS, CDR2 YFSETQ. CDR3 protein: CASSGLAGTDTQYF. CDR3 sequence (DNA): TGCGCCAGCAGCGGACTAGCGGGGACAGATACGCAGTATTTT.

This clone was seen only a few times. The chain links TRBV6-6 to TRBJ2-7; tentatively, D is TRBD1 (6 bases). In germline, CDR1 is MNHNY, CDR2 SVGAGI (reference sequence). CDR3 length: 14 amino acids. The V gene lost 5 bases and the J gene lost 6 bases, with 17 bases spanning the gap. The CDR3 loop reads CASSPTDRNGEQYF. The CDR3 nucleotides read TGTGCCAGCAGTCCGACAGACAGGAACGGCGAGCAGTACTTC.

The V and J genes are TRBV7-2 and TRBJ2-7, with 10 bases aligning to TRBD2. The J segment lost 2 bases and the V segment lost 5 bases, leaving 3 bases of the junction unmatched. From germline, CDR1 is SGHTA and CDR2 FQGNSA. CDR3 length equals 14 residues. The DNA for the CDR3 is TGTGCCAGCAGCACAAGCGGGGGGGCCTACGAGCAGTACTTC. It codes for CASSTSGGAYEQYF.

The CDR3 here is CASSRQIKKDRRDEQYF. The CDR3 nucleotides read TGTGCCAGCAGCAGACAGATTAAAAAGGACAGGAGGGACGAGCAGTACTTC. V gene TRBV21-1 combines with J gene TRBJ2-7; the table gives TRBD1 as D, unverified against the DNA. TRBV21-1 is shown as a pseudogene. This CDR3 has 17 residues.

In its sample, this clone was seen once. This chain connects TRBV4-3 to TRBJ2-7; 9 bases are shared with TRBD2. The CDR3 is 18 amino acids. Germline V gives CDR1 LGHNA, CDR2 YSLEER. The V and J ends lost 0 bases and 2 bases, in that order; junction bases with no gene match: 11. The CDR3 DNA reads TGCGCCAGCAGCCAAGAAAGGCGGGAGGGCCTAGGGACCTACGAGCAGTACTTC. This codes for CASSQERREGLGTYEQYF.

This clone was recorded once. The chain carries TRBV30 and TRBJ1-2; TRBD1 is a possible D gene (5 bases). V was trimmed by 4 bases and J by 5 bases, leaving 14 bases between them. From germline, CDR1 is GTSNPN and CDR2 SVGIG (reference sequence). The CDR3 runs 13 residues. The CDR3 here is CAWISRGIYGYTF. The CDR3 DNA reads as TGTGCCTGGATTAGCCGGGGGATTTATGGCTACACCTTC.

The V call is TRBV2, the J call TRBJ1-4; D unresolved. CDR3 length equals 16 residues. Between the trimmed V and J ends, which lost 0 bases and 5 bases, there was a span of 13 bases. The germline CDR1 and CDR2 sequences are SNHLY and FYNNEI. The DNA of the CDR3 is TGTGCCAGCAGTGAAGCGCGAGCAGGAGGAAATGAAAAACTGTTTTTT. Its protein product is CASSEARAGGNEKLFF.

For the CDR3, the DNA is TGTGCCAGCAGTGACATATACGAGCAGTACTTC. As protein: CASSDIYEQYF. The J gene is TRBJ2-7, the V gene TRBV25-1; D gene ambiguous. The CDR3 sequence is 11 residues long. Germline V gene lookup returns CDR1 MGHDK and CDR2 SYGVNS. The germline V and J ends were trimmed by 3 bases and 4 bases, with 4 bases remaining between them.

The DNA for the CDR3 is TGTGCCAGCAGCTTATCGCGCGGAACCGGGGAGCTGTTTTTT. Translated: CASSLSRGTGELFF. This sequence joins TRBV5-6 and TRBJ2-2; D unresolved. Trimming left V 2 bases short and J 5 bases short, with 10 bases between. Looked up from germline, CDR1 is SGHDT and CDR2 is YYEEEE. This CDR3 has 14 residues.

The J gene is TRBJ2-1, the V gene TRBV18; 11 bases are shared with TRBD1. Unmatched junction bases numbered 1, after V lost 6 bases and J lost 9 bases. CDR1 is KGHSH, CDR2 LQKENI, per germline. The CDR3 contains 12 residues. CDR3 amino acids: CASSGTGGEQFF. The DNA for the CDR3 is TGTGCCAGCTCGGGGACAGGGGGTGAGCAGTTCTTC.

The chain carries TRBV5-4 and TRBJ2-4; TRBD1 or TRBD2 may be the D gene (5 bases each). Trimming took off 2 bases at V and 0 bases at J, with 9 bases between the two ends. This CDR3 contains 15 residues. From germline, CDR1 is SGHNT and CDR2 YYREEE (reference sequence). The CDR3 sequence: CASSLAGTAKNIQYF. DNA for the CDR3: TGTGCCAGCAGCTTAGCAGGGACAGCCAAAAACATTCAGTACTTC.

This rearrangement joins TRBV30 to TRBJ2-1; TRBD2 might be the D (6 bases). The germline V gene has CDR1 GTSNPN and CDR2 SVGIG (reference sequence). The CDR3 runs 13 residues. V lost 3 bases, J lost 7 bases, and 13 bases lay in between. CDR3 bases: TGTGCCTGGAGCCCGGGAGCCGGGAATGAGCAGTTCTTC. Translated, it gives CAWSPGAGNEQFF.